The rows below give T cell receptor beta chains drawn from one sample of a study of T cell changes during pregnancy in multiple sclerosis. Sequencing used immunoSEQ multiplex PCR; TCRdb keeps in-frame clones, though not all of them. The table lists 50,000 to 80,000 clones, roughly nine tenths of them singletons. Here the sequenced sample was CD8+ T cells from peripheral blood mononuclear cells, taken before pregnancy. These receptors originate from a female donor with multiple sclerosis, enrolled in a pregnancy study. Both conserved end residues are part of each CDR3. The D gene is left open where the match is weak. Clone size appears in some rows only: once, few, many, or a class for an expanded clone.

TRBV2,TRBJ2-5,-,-,CASREEPQGLETQYF,TGTGCCAGCAGGGAAGAACCACAGGGATTAGAGACCCAGTACTTC
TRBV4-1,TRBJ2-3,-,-,CASSQGRYNTDTQYF,TGCGCCAGCAGCCAAGGCCGCTATAACACAGATACGCAGTATTTT
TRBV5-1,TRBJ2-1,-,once,CASSRQMGSYNEQFF,TGCGCCAGCAGCCGACAGATGGGCTCCTACAATGAGCAGTTCTTC
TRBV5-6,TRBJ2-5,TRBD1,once,CASSSDRVERETQYF,TGTGCCAGCAGCTCGGACAGGGTTGAAAGGGAGACCCAGTACTTC
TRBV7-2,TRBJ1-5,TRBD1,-,CASSLQSLQGIGINQPQHF,TGTGCCAGCAGCTTGCAATCCTTACAGGGGATCGGCATCAATCAGCCCCAGCATTTT
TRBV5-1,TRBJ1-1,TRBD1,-,CASSTPQGNRAEAFF,TGCGCCAGCAGCACTCCACAGGGGAATAGAGCTGAAGCTTTCTTT
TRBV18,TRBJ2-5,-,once,CASSHGTLRPQETQYF,TGTGCCAGCTCACATGGGACACTCCGACCCCAAGAGACCCAGTACTTC
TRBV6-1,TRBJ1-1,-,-,CAIEAQMNTEAFF,TGTGCCATCGAAGCACAGATGAACACTGAAGCTTTCTTT
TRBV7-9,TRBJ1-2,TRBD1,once,CASSQPMGQNDGYTF,TGTGCCAGCAGCCAACCGATGGGACAGAACGATGGCTACACCTTC
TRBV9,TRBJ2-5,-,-,CASSVEGRGLQETQYF,TGTGCCAGCAGCGTAGAAGGTAGAGGTCTCCAAGAGACCCAGTACTTC
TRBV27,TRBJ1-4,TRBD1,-,CASRPQGSGEKLFF,TGTGCCAGCAGACCACAGGGGAGTGGGGAAAAACTGTTTTTT
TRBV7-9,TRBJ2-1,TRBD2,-,CASSLEAGGPRDEQFF,TGTGCCAGCAGCTTAGAGGCGGGGGGGCCTAGGGATGAGCAGTTCTTC
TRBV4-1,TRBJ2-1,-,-,CASSQVGDSSYNEQFF,TGCGCCAGCAGCCAAGTGGGCGATAGCTCCTACAATGAGCAGTTCTTC
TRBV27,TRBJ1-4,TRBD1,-,CASGSGGLNEKLFF,TGTGCCAGCGGCTCAGGGGGTCTCAATGAAAAACTGTTTTTT
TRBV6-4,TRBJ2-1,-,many,CASSGDNHGEQFF,TGTGCCAGCAGCGGGGACAACCACGGTGAGCAGTTCTTC
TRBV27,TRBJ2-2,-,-,CASSRGTNTGELFF,TGTGCCAGCAGTCGGGGGACCAACACCGGGGAGCTGTTTTTT
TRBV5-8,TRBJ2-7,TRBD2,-,CASSLALGGAYEQYF,TGTGCCAGCAGCTTGGCCTTGGGGGGGGCCTACGAGCAGTACTTC
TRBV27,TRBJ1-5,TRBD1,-,CASSPGGVGPQHF,TGTGCCAGCAGCCCAGGGGGAGTGGGGCCCCAGCATTTT
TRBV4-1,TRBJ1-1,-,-,CASSRTGSTEAFF,TGCGCCAGCAGCCGCACAGGGAGTACTGAAGCTTTCTTT
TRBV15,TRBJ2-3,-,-,CATSTGVASRDTQYF,TGTGCCACCAGCACCGGGGTGGCTAGCAGAGATACGCAGTATTTT
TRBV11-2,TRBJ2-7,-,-,CASSSLTYEQYF,TGTGCCAGCAGCTCCTTAACCTACGAGCAGTACTTC
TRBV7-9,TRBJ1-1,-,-,CASSLGLTEAFF,TGTGCCAGCAGCTTAGGTCTCACTGAAGCTTTCTTT